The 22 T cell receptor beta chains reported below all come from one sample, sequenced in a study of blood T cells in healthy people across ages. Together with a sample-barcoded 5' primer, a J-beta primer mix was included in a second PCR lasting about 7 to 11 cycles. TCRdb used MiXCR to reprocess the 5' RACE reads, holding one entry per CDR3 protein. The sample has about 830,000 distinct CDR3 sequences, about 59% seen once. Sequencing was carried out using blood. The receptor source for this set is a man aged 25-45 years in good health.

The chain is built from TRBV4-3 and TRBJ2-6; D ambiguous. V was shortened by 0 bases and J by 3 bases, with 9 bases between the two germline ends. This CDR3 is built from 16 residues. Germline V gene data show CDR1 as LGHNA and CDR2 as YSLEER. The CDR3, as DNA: TGCGCCAGCAGCCAAGATTATGGGGTTGGGGCCAACGTCCTGACTTTC. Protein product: CASSQDYGVGANVLTF.

CDR3 in DNA: TGCAGTGCTAGCCCCCCCAGGGGGTATCAGCCCCAGCATTTT. This translates into CSASPPRGYQPQHF. This sequence joins TRBV20-1 and TRBJ1-5, with TRBD1 matching 7 bases. The junction had 7 bases not matched to a gene; V was cut back by 3 bases and J by 5 bases. CDR1 is DFQATT, CDR2 SNEGSKA, per germline (reference sequence). There are 14 residues in the CDR3.

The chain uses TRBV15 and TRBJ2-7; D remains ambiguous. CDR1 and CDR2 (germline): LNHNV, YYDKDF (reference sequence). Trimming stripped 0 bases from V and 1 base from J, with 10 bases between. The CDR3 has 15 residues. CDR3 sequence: CATSRDLGLSYEQYF. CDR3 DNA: TGTGCCACCAGCAGAGATCTGGGTCTTTCCTACGAGCAGTACTTC.

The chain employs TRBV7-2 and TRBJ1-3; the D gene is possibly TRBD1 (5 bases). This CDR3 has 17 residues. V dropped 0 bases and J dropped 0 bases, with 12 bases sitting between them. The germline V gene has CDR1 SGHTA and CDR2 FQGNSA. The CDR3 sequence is CASSLASGGSSGNTIYF. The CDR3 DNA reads TGTGCCAGCAGCTTAGCATCCGGGGGGAGCTCTGGAAACACCATATATTTT.

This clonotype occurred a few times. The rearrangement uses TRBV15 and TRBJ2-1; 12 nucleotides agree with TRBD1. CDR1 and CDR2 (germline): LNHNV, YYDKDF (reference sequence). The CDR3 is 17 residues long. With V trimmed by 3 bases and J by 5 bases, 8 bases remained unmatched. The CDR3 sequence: CATSSRGTGGGNNEQFF. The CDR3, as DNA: TGTGCCACCAGCAGTCGCGGGACAGGGGGCGGAAACAATGAGCAGTTCTTC.

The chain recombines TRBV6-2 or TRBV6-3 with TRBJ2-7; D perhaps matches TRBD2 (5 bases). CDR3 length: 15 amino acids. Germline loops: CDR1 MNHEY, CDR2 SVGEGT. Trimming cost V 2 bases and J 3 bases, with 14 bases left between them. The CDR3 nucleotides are TGTGCCAGCAGTTACGAGGAGGACGAAGGCTACGAGCAGTACTTC. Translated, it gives CASSYEEDEGYEQYF.

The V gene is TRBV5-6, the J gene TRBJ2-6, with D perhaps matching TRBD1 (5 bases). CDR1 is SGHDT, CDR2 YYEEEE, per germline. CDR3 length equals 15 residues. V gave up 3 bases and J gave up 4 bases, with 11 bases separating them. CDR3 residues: CASSWGVEGANVLTF. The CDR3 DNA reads TGTGCCAGCAGCTGGGGCGTGGAGGGGGCCAACGTCCTGACTTTC.

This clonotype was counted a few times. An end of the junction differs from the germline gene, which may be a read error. The CDR3 DNA sequence: TGCAGCGTAGAAGGATTCAGGGAGACAGATACGCAGTATTTT. Residues: CSVEGFRETDTQYF. The chain carries TRBV29-1 and TRBJ2-3; possibly TRBD1 or TRBD2 for D (5 bases each). The CDR3 covers 14 residues. The germline V gene has CDR1 SQVTM and CDR2 ANQGSEA.

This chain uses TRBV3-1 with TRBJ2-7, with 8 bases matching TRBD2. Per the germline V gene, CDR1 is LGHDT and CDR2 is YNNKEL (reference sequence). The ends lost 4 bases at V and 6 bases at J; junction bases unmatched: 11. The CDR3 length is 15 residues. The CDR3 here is CASSPVGSGESEQYF. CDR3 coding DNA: TGTGCCAGCAGCCCCGTTGGTAGCGGGGAAAGCGAGCAGTACTTC.

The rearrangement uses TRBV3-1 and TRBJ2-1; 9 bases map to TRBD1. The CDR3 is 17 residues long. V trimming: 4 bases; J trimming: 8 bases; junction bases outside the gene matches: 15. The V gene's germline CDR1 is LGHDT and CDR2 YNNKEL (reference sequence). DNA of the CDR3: TGTGCCAGCAGCCCTCCCCCTCGGACAGGGGCGCGGGATGAGCAGTTCTTC. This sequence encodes CASSPPPRTGARDEQFF.

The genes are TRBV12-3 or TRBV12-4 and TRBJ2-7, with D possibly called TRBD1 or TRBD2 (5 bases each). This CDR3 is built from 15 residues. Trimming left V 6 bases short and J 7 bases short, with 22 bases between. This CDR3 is CASSLMGQRENEQYF. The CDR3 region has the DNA TGTGCCAGCAGCCTAATGGGGCAGAGGGAGAATGAGCAGTACTTC.

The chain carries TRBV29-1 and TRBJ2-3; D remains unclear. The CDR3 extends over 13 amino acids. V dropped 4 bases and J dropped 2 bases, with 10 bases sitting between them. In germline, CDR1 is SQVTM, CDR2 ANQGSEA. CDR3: CSVAYLNTDTQYF. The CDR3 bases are TGCAGCGTTGCCTATCTCAACACAGATACGCAGTATTTT.

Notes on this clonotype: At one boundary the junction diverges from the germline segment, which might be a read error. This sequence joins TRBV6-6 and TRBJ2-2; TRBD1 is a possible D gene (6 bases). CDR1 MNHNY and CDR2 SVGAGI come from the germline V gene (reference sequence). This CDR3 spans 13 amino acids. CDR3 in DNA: TGTGCCAGCACCACAGGGAACTCCGGGGAGCTGTTTTTT. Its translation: CASTTGNSGELFF.

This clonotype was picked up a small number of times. The chain's CDR3 is CSARLYNEQFF. The DNA of the CDR3 is TGCAGTGCTAGGCTGTACAATGAGCAGTTCTTC. J is TRBJ2-1 and V is TRBV20-1; D not certain. Germline values: CDR1 DFQATT, CDR2 SNEGSKA (reference sequence). Trimming shortened V by 3 bases and J by 4 bases, and 4 bases separated the two germline ends. The CDR3 loop spans 11 amino acids.

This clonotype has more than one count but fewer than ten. In DNA form, the CDR3 reads TGTGCCAGCAGTTTCCCCACAGATCGGTCTGGGGCCAACGTCCTGACTTTC. This codes for CASSFPTDRSGANVLTF. The V gene is TRBV28, the J gene TRBJ2-6; D is undetermined. This CDR3 comprises 17 residues. Germline assignment: CDR1 MDHEN and CDR2 SYDVKM. V was trimmed by 3 bases and J by 1 base, leaving 13 bases between them.

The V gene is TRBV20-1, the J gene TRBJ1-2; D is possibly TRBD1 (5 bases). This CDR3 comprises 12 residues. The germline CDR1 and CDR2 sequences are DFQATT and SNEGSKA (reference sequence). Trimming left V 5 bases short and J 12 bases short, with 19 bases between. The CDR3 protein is CSALGVADYHTF. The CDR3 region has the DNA TGCAGTGCTTTAGGGGTGGCAGATTATCACACCTTC.

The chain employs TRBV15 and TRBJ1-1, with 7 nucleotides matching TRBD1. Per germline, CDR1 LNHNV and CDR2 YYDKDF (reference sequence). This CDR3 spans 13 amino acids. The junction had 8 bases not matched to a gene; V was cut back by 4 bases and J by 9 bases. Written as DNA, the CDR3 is TGTGCCACCAGCAAAGGGGACAGCCCGAAAGCTTTCTTT. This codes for CATSKGDSPKAFF.

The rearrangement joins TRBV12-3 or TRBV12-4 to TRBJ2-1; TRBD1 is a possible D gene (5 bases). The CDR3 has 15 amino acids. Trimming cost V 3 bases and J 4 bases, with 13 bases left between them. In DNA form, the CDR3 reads TGTGCCAGCAGTTTTCTGGGGCCAGCGTACAATGAGCAGTTCTTC. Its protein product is CASSFLGPAYNEQFF.

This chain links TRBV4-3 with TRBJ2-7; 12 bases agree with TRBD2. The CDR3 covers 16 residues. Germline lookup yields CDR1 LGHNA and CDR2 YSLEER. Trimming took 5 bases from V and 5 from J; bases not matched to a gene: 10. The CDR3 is CASSKGLAGGGNEQYF. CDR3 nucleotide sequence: TGCGCCAGCAGCAAGGGACTAGCGGGCGGCGGGAACGAGCAGTACTTC.

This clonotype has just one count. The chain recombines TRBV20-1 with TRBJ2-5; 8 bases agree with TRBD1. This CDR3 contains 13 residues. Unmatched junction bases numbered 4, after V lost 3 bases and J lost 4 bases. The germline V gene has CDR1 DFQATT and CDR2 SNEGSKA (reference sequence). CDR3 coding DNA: TGCAGTGCTAGCTCCACAGGGGGAGAGACCCAGTACTTC. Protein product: CSASSTGGETQYF.

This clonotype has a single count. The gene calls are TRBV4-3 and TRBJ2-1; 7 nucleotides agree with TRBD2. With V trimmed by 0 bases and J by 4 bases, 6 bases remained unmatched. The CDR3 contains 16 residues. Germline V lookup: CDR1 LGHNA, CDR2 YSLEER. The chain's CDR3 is CASSQEARGGYNEQFF. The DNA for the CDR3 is TGCGCCAGCAGCCAAGAGGCTCGCGGGGGATACAATGAGCAGTTCTTC.

The CDR3 coding sequence is TGTGCCAGCAGTGGGGTGGGACAGGCGAACACCGGGGAGCTGTTTTTT. Encoded protein: CASSGVGQANTGELFF. The chain combines TRBV25-1 with TRBJ2-2; the match to TRBD1 covers 8 bases. CDR1 and CDR2 from the germline V gene are MGHDK and SYGVNS. The V gene end was trimmed by 4 bases and the J gene end by 0 bases; junction bases not matched to a gene: 4. The CDR3 consists of 16 residues.